One sample yielded the 20 T cell receptor beta chains listed below, sequenced in a study of blood T cell repertoires in COVID-19. Repertoires were generated with immunoSEQ multiplex PCR, while TCRdb's copy carries only in-frame clones and drops some. The sample has about 73,000 clones, roughly 87% seen once. Sequencing was done on a sample of peripheral blood. The receptors stem from an elderly man with acute or convalescent COVID-19.

This clone was recorded only once. CDR3 DNA: TGTGCCAGTAGTATTAACAGGGGGGATAGGGAGACCCAGTACTTC. Protein product: CASSINRGDRETQYF. The V call is TRBV19, the J call TRBJ2-5; 8 bases match TRBD1. The CDR3 contains 15 residues. From germline, CDR1 is LNHDA and CDR2 SQIVND (reference sequence). The junction had 8 bases not matched to a gene; V was cut back by 3 bases and J by 5 bases.

This clone was observed a single time. The chain combines TRBV28 with TRBJ1-1; TRBD1 might be the D (5 bases). The CDR3 extends over 14 amino acids. The germline gives CDR1 MDHEN, CDR2 SYDVKM. V was cut by 5 bases and J by 1 base, with 11 bases left in between. The CDR3 DNA is TGTGCCAGCAGTCAAGGGGTACGGAACACTGAAGCTTTCTTT. Its translation is CASSQGVRNTEAFF. The complete variable domain, with remaining parts taken from reference TRBV28 and TRBJ1-1, reads DVKVTQSSRYLVKRTGEKVFLECVQDMDHENMFWYRQDPGLGLRLIYFSYDVKMKEKGDIPEGYSVSREKKERFSLILESASTNQTSMYLCASSQGVRNTEAFFGQGTRLTVV.

This sequence joins TRBV19 and TRBJ2-6; maybe TRBD1 (6 bases). The germline V gene has CDR1 LNHDA and CDR2 SQIVND (reference sequence). This CDR3 spans 17 amino acids. Trimming left V 4 bases short and J 0 bases short, with 13 bases between. CDR3 amino acids: CASSKPGQRSGANVLTF. The CDR3 coding sequence is TGTGCCAGTAGTAAACCGGGACAACGCTCTGGGGCCAACGTCCTGACTTTC. Full variable domain (outside the CDR3, taken from reference TRBV19 and TRBJ2-6): DGGITQSPKYLFRKEGQNVTLSCEQNLNHDAMYWYRQDPGQGLRLIYYSQIVNDFQKGDIAEGYSVSREKKESFPLTVTSAQKNPTAFYLCASSKPGQRSGANVLTFGAGSRLTVL.

This chain links TRBV2 with TRBJ2-3; 9 positions match TRBD2. V dropped 6 bases and J dropped 2; count of bases not matched to a gene: 6. The CDR3 runs 15 residues. Germline CDR1 is SNHLY and CDR2 is FYNNEI. The CDR3 loop is CASSETSGYTDTQYF. Here the CDR3 DNA reads TGTGCCAGCAGCGAAACTAGCGGGTACACAGATACGCAGTATTTT.

This chain joins TRBV10-2 and TRBJ1-1, with 7 bases aligning to TRBD1. The CDR3 runs 12 residues. The germline gives CDR1 WSHSY, CDR2 SAAADI. Trimming took 6 bases from V and 12 from J; bases not matched to a gene: 10. This chain's CDR3 is CASSGTVEKPFF. Here the CDR3 DNA reads TGCGCCAGCAGCGGGACAGTGGAAAAGCCTTTCTTT.

The table lists this clone with a few counts. CDR3 region: CASSQDEGGSSPLHF. The CDR3 DNA reads as TGTGCCAGCAGCCAAGATGAGGGGGGGAGTTCACCCCTCCACTTT. This rearrangement joins TRBV4-2 to TRBJ1-6, with a possible D match to TRBD1 (6 bases). This CDR3 has 15 amino acids. Trimming shortened V by 0 bases and J by 9 bases, and 12 bases separated the two germline ends. CDR1 LGHNA and CDR2 YNFKEQ come from the germline V gene.

The chain has TRBV27 and TRBJ2-5, with TRBD2 as a possible D gene (5 bases). Germline V lookup: CDR1 MNHEY, CDR2 SMNVEV (reference sequence). This CDR3 region has 16 residues. V dropped 5 bases and J dropped 2 bases, with 18 bases sitting between them. CDR3 amino acids: CASSVRPGRGQETQYF. The CDR3 DNA reads TGTGCCAGCAGTGTCCGACCGGGTCGGGGACAAGAGACCCAGTACTTC.

The V gene is TRBV7-9, the J gene TRBJ1-2; D unclear. CDR1 SEHNR and CDR2 FQNEAQ come from the germline V gene (reference sequence). The V end was cut by 1 base, the J end by 2 bases, with 11 bases between. The CDR3 sequence is 15 residues long. CDR3 amino acids: CASSLGAGQNYGYTF. The CDR3 bases are TGTGCCAGCAGCTTAGGGGCTGGGCAGAACTATGGCTACACCTTC.

This chain connects TRBV10-1 to TRBJ1-1; the D is unclear. Germline V lookup: CDR1 WNHNN, CDR2 SYGVQD (reference sequence). V shed 3 bases and J shed 1 base, with 6 bases lying between them. CDR3 size: 13 residues. For the CDR3, the DNA is TGCGCCAGCAGTGAAAACAGGAACACTGAAGCTTTCTTT. Protein: CASSENRNTEAFF.

This clone has just a few counts. This chain links TRBV19 with TRBJ1-1; 8 bases fit TRBD1. Trimming took 8 bases from V and 3 from J; bases not matched to a gene: 8. This CDR3 has 14 residues. Germline CDR1 is LNHDA and CDR2 is SQIVND (reference sequence). CDR3 sequence (DNA): TGTGCCAGTCATACAGGGGGAGGGTACACTGAAGCTTTCTTT. This translates into CASHTGGGYTEAFF.

Only a few counts were recorded for this clone. V is TRBV7-9 and J is TRBJ1-2; the match to TRBD1 covers 8 bases. CDR1 is SEHNR, CDR2 FQNEAQ, per germline (reference sequence). This CDR3 is built from 16 residues. After removal of 4 bases from V and 6 bases from J, the junction contained 13 bases not matched to a gene. The CDR3 DNA follows: TGTGCCAGCAGCTCTTCTCAGGCAGGGGGCATCGATGGCTACACCTTC. This codes for CASSSSQAGGIDGYTF.

The chain has TRBV15 and TRBJ1-3; possibly TRBD1 for D (5 bases). Germline CDR1 is LNHNV and CDR2 is YYDKDF (reference sequence). The CDR3 is 17 residues long. V shed 0 bases and J shed 2 bases, with 14 bases lying between them. CDR3 coding DNA: TGTGCCACCAGCAGAGATCCAGGGAAAGGGACTGGAAACACCATATATTTT. It encodes CATSRDPGKGTGNTIYF.

The chain combines TRBV6-5 with TRBJ1-2, with 11 bases identical to TRBD1. V was pared by 4 bases and J by 10 bases, with 8 bases of the junction left unmatched. This CDR3 has 14 amino acids. Germline CDR1 reads MNHEY; CDR2 reads SVGAGI. The CDR3 DNA follows: TGTGCCAGCAGTTCCGTACCGGGACAGGGGGTCTACACCTTC. Its protein product is CASSSVPGQGVYTF.

The chain employs TRBV9 and TRBJ1-2; 7 positions match TRBD1. The CDR3 has 17 amino acids. The junction had 11 bases not matched to a gene; V was cut back by 0 bases and J by 3 bases. CDR1 SGDLS and CDR2 YYNGEE come from the germline V gene. CDR3 bases: TGTGCCAGCAGCGTAGGTAGGGGGCGTCGGAGGGACTATGGCTACACCTTC. It codes for CASSVGRGRRRDYGYTF.

A note on this clone: This sample includes further DNA sequences coding for the same CDR3. V is TRBV18 and J is TRBJ1-3, with D possibly TRBD1 on 5 matching bases. The CDR3 consists of 16 residues. Between the trimmed V and J ends, which lost 3 bases and 4 bases, there was a span of 16 bases. Germline V lookup: CDR1 KGHSH, CDR2 LQKENI. CDR3 coding DNA: TGTGCCAGCTCACCGCAGAACAGGTTTGACGGAAACACCATATATTTT. Its translation: CASSPQNRFDGNTIYF.

The chain links TRBV12-5 to TRBJ1-2; 7 positions agree with TRBD1. Germline CDR1 LGHNT, CDR2 FRNRAP. The ends lost 5 bases at V and 1 base at J; junction bases unmatched: 1. The CDR3 consists of 13 residues. DNA of the CDR3: TGTGCTAGTGGTGGACAGGATAACTATGGCTACACCTTC. Its protein is CASGGQDNYGYTF.

The chain uses TRBV5-4 and TRBJ2-3; D possibly corresponds to TRBD2 (5 bases). The length of the CDR3 is 14 residues. The germline gives CDR1 SGHNT, CDR2 YYREEE (reference sequence). The V end lost 3 bases, the J end lost 6 bases, and 14 bases lay between the germline ends. CDR3 sequence: CASSSDSPADTQYF. The CDR3 region has the DNA TGTGCCAGCAGCTCGGACTCCCCGGCGGATACGCAGTATTTT.

The gene calls are TRBV10-1 and TRBJ2-3; D possibly corresponds to TRBD2 (6 bases). The ends were cut back, 8 bases at V and 0 bases at J, with 15 bases in the middle. CDR3 length equals 15 residues. Per germline, CDR1 WNHNN and CDR2 SYGVQD (reference sequence). The CDR3 reads CASSGTPASTDTQYF. Here the CDR3 DNA reads TGCGCCAGCTCCGGGACTCCAGCTAGCACAGATACGCAGTATTTT.

The chain employs TRBV27 and TRBJ1-1, with 7 bases that match TRBD1. Per the germline V gene, CDR1 is MNHEY and CDR2 is SMNVEV (reference sequence). V trimming: 3 bases; J trimming: 4 bases; junction bases outside the gene matches: 8. The CDR3 is 15 amino acids. The CDR3 DNA is TGTGCCAGCAGTTTGACAGGGTCGGTAGGCACTGAAGCTTTCTTT. It is translated as CASSLTGSVGTEAFF.

The rearrangement links TRBV30 to TRBJ2-1, with 9 positions matching TRBD1. V was pared by 0 bases and J by 7 bases, with 13 bases of the junction left unmatched. CDR1 is GTSNPN and CDR2 is SVGIG in the germline V gene (reference sequence). There are 17 residues in the CDR3. For the CDR3, the DNA is TGTGCCTGGAGTGTAAAAGGACAGGGGAATTTGAGAAATGAGCAGTTCTTC. Its protein product is CAWSVKGQGNLRNEQFF.